This T cell receptor beta chain originates from a study of human T cells and chemical hapten exposure. V was pared by 4 bases and J by 0 bases, with 9 bases between. Germline V CDR1 and CDR2: SQVTM, ANQGSEA. The CDR3 runs to 13 residues. This clonotype was found once. TCRdb passed the RACE reads through MiXCR, listing each CDR3 protein once. The table includes more than 55,000 distinct CDR3 sequences, around 9.8% detected once. The time point is: patch test 1, 2 weeks after DPC sensitization. The treatment here: therapeutic diphenylcyclopropenone sensitization with weekly scalp DPC. This chain links TRBV29-1 with TRBJ1-1; D may be TRBD1 (6 bases). The source of this sequence is a woman between 40 and 50 years old with alopecia areata. Some clones in this sample may be carry-over from other donors' samples. This specimen was whole blood, taken in connection with sensitization to the hapten diphenylcyclopropenone (DPC). The CDR3 spells CSVVPGVNTEAFF. The CDR3 DNA is TGCAGCGTTGTCCCAGGGGTGAACACTGAAGCTTTCTTT.